The 6 T cell receptor beta chains below come from one sample, sequenced in a study of T cells in Graves' hyperthyroidism and ophthalmopathy. Researchers amplified the TCR beta CDR3 regions from RNA transcripts. Researchers ran a first-round RT-PCR on the TCR CDR3 using the HTBI primer set. In TCRdb, the multiplex PCR reads were re-called with MiXCR into one record per CDR3 protein. The sample lists 450,000 to 700,000 distinct CDR3 sequences; about 43% were seen once. Sample: peripheral blood or thyroid tissue (not recorded which). Source of these receptors: an adult woman with Graves' disease, either hyperthyroidism or ophthalmopathy (not recorded which).

This clonotype was counted at least ten times. This chain connects TRBV18 to TRBJ1-2; tentatively, D is TRBD1 (5 bases). Germline V gene lookup returns CDR1 KGHSH and CDR2 LQKENI. V lost 1 base and J lost 0, with 6 bases in between. The CDR3 has 14 amino acids. CDR3 sequence reads: CASSPLDTNYGYTF. CDR3 DNA sequence: TGTGCCAGCTCACCACTGGACACTAACTATGGCTACACCTTC.

For this clonotype: Sequence at one end of the junction differs from germline and may be a read error. This chain links TRBV20-1 with TRBJ1-2, with a weak D call TRBD1 (5 bases). Germline CDR1 is DFQATT and CDR2 is SNEGSKA (reference sequence). CDR3 length: 15 amino acids. The DNA of the CDR3 is TGCAGTGCTAGTACCGGGACGCCAGCTAACTATGGCTGCACCTTC. Its protein product is CSASTGTPANYGCTF.

This clonotype was seen repeatedly, ten times or more. J is TRBJ2-7 and V is TRBV5-8, with D possibly being TRBD1 (6 bases). Germline assignment: CDR1 SGHTS and CDR2 YDEGEE. CDR3 length: 13 residues. V dropped 0 bases and J dropped 6 bases, with 10 bases sitting between them. This CDR3 is CASSLAGHGEQYF. CDR3 nucleotides: TGTGCCAGCAGCTTGGCGGGACATGGCGAGCAGTACTTC.

In this sample, this clonotype turned up many times. V usage is TRBV7-9 and J usage is TRBJ1-2, with D unresolved. V was cut by 1 base and J by 4 bases, with 10 bases left in between. Germline V gene sequence: CDR1 SEHNR, CDR2 FQNEAQ (reference sequence). The CDR3 has 14 residues. CDR3 region: CASSLGPRTYGYTF. The CDR3 nucleotides read TGTGCCAGCAGCTTAGGCCCGAGGACCTATGGCTACACCTTC.

Ten or more counts support this clonotype. V and J are TRBV7-8 and TRBJ2-7; the D call may be TRBD1 or TRBD2 (6 bases each). V was shortened by 5 bases and J by 7 bases, with 18 bases between the two germline ends. Germline assignment: CDR1 SGHVS and CDR2 FQNEAQ. The CDR3 is made up of 14 amino acids. Here the CDR3 reads CASSKPDRRGEQYF. The CDR3 DNA reads as TGTGCCAGCAGCAAACCCGACAGGAGGGGGGAGCAGTACTTC.

There are many counts of this clonotype. The V call is TRBV5-4, the J call TRBJ1-4; possibly TRBD1 for D (6 bases). Trimming cost V 0 bases and J 5 bases, with 11 bases left between them. CDR3 length equals 15 residues. From germline, CDR1 is SGHNT and CDR2 YYREEE (reference sequence). CDR3 residues: CASSLGGQLNEKLFF. CDR3 coding DNA: TGTGCCAGCAGCTTGGGCGGACAGCTCAATGAAAAACTGTTTTTT.